Below are 16 T cell receptor beta chains sequenced from a single sample in a study of OX40 agonist ivuxolimab in advanced cancers. The method behind the library was the immunoSEQ multiplex PCR assay. Imported from immuneACCESS, the table was reduced by TCRdb to in-frame sequences with V and J called. These copies leave out some clones; in studies compared against another copy, an unresolved V gene accounts for under half, and the cause of the remainder is not known. Within this sample are about 22,000 clones, with about 83% of them counted one time only. The ten largest clones represent more than 30% of the sample. The source material was CD4+ or CD8+ T cells sorted from blood, sampled in a trial of the OX40 agonist ivuxolimab. Every receptor here comes from an adult with an advanced solid tumor such as melanoma, head and neck, liver or kidney cancer.

The chain recombines TRBV28 with TRBJ1-5; D may be TRBD1 (6 bases). CDR3 length: 17 amino acids. V lost 6 bases to trimming and J lost 1 base, with 19 bases between them. Germline CDR1 reads MDHEN; CDR2 reads SYDVKM. DNA of the CDR3: TGTGCCAGCAGAGCAGGGGTGATTGTTACCAGCAATCAGCCCCAGCATTTT. Its protein product is CASRAGVIVTSNQPQHF.

CDR3 amino acids: CASSETPGQAIYGYTF. DNA for the CDR3: TGTGCCAGCAGCGAGACCCCCGGACAGGCGATCTATGGCTACACCTTC. The rearrangement joins TRBV9 to TRBJ1-2; 7 nucleotides align to TRBD1. The V segment lost 3 bases and the J segment 4 bases; nucleotides outside the gene matches: 12. CDR3 size: 16 residues. Germline lookup yields CDR1 SGDLS and CDR2 YYNGEE. The whole variable domain, filled in from reference TRBV9 and TRBJ1-2, reads DSGVTQTPKHLITATGQRVTLRCSPRSGDLSVYWYQQSLDQGLQFLIQYYNGEERAKGNILERFSAQQFPDLHSELNLSSLELGDSALYFCASSETPGQAIYGYTFGSGTRLTVV.

The chain employs TRBV9 and TRBJ2-3; TRBD1 agrees at 9 bases. The germline CDR1 and CDR2 sequences are SGDLS and YYNGEE. The CDR3 has 16 residues. V dropped 3 bases and J dropped 4; count of bases not matched to a gene: 9. The DNA of the CDR3 is TGTGCCAGCAGCGCCTCCGGGACAGGGCATTCAGATACGCAGTATTTT. As protein: CASSASGTGHSDTQYF.

V usage is TRBV10-2 and J usage is TRBJ2-1, with 7 bases identical to TRBD2. CDR1 and CDR2 from the germline V gene are WSHSY and SAAADI. This CDR3 is built from 13 residues. Germline trimming cut 2 bases from V and 9 bases from J; bases unmatched to any gene: 4. CDR3 sequence: CASSEGASGEQFF. The CDR3 nucleotides are TGCGCCAGCAGTGAGGGGGCTAGCGGTGAGCAGTTCTTC.

This chain uses TRBV9 with TRBJ2-1; TRBD2 matches at 7 bases. This CDR3 is built from 17 residues. The V segment lost 3 bases and the J segment 4 bases; nucleotides outside the gene matches: 13. Germline values: CDR1 SGDLS, CDR2 YYNGEE. The DNA for the CDR3 is TGTGCCAGCAGCGCCGGCCGAACACGAGCGGGATACAATGAGCAGTTCTTC. Translating gives CASSAGRTRAGYNEQFF.

V is TRBV28 and J is TRBJ2-7; D might be TRBD1 (7 bases). V was shortened by 5 bases and J by 6 bases, with 14 bases between the two germline ends. Germline-derived CDR1 and CDR2 are MDHEN and SYDVKM. The CDR3 spans 13 residues. The CDR3 spells CASSEGGGTEQYF. The CDR3 DNA is TGTGCCAGCAGTGAAGGGGGCGGGACCGAGCAGTACTTC.

To note about this clone: A read error may produce the germline difference seen at one junction end. The chain has TRBV6-1 and TRBJ1-1, with a tentative D call TRBD1 (6 bases). The length of the CDR3 is 11 residues. Germline V gene lookup returns CDR1 MNHNS and CDR2 SASEGT. DNA for the CDR3: TGTGCCAGCAGTGATGGGACACCGTATGGCTTT. Protein product: CASSDGTPYGF.

In the case of this clone: A junction end diverges from the germline sequence, so it may reflect a read error. V is TRBV7-2 and J is TRBJ1-2; D gene uncertain. This CDR3 has 8 amino acids. Germline CDR1 and CDR2: SGHTA and FQGNSA. For the CDR3, the DNA is TGTGCCAGCAGCTTAGTGCACTTC. Its protein product is CASSLVHF. Full variable domain (remainder filled in from reference TRBV7-2 and TRBJ1-2): GAGVSQSPSNKVTEKGKDVELRCDPISGHTALYWYRQSLGQGLEFLIYFQGNSAPDKSGLPSDRFSAERTGGSVSTLTIQRTQQEDSAVYLCASSLVHFGSGTRLTVV.

The chain employs TRBV4-1 and TRBJ2-2, with D hard to call. This CDR3 spans 15 amino acids. Trimming took off 1 base at V and 2 bases at J, with 8 bases between the two ends. The V gene's germline CDR1 is MGHRA and CDR2 YSYEKL. CDR3 sequence (DNA): TGCGCCAGCAGCCAAGTCCTCCTAAACACCGGGGAGCTGTTTTTT. Encoded protein: CASSQVLLNTGELFF.

J is TRBJ2-7 and V is TRBV9; 9 bases agree with TRBD1. Germline V gene data show CDR1 as SGDLS and CDR2 as YYNGEE. With V trimmed by 0 bases and J by 3 bases, 4 bases remained unmatched. There are 15 residues in the CDR3. CDR3 loop: CASSVEDRGGYEQYF. The DNA of the CDR3 is TGTGCCAGCAGCGTAGAGGACAGGGGAGGCTACGAGCAGTACTTC.

The chain is built from TRBV11-2 and TRBJ1-1; 7 bases are a match to TRBD1. This CDR3 comprises 14 residues. Trimming cost V 4 bases and J 5 bases; bases outside gene matches: 7. The germline gives CDR1 SGHAT, CDR2 FQNNGV. The CDR3 region has the DNA TGTGCCAGCAGCTCACGACAGGGAGGTACTGAAGCTTTCTTT. Its protein is CASSSRQGGTEAFF.

The chain uses TRBV9 and TRBJ1-1; the D gene is possibly TRBD1 (5 bases). With 4 bases removed from V and 1 base from J, the gap between germline ends came to 8 bases. Germline-derived CDR1 and CDR2 are SGDLS and YYNGEE. The CDR3 loop spans 13 amino acids. DNA for the CDR3: TGTGCCAGCAGCCCGGGGGGGAACACTGAAGCTTTCTTT. This translates into CASSPGGNTEAFF.

The rearrangement uses TRBV11-2 and TRBJ2-7; 10 bases are shared with TRBD2. The CDR3 is 16 amino acids. Germline loops: CDR1 SGHAT, CDR2 FQNNGV. Unmatched junction bases numbered 14, after V lost 5 bases and J lost 7 bases. The CDR3 reads CASSPRTSGETWEQYF. Written as DNA, the CDR3 is TGTGCCAGCAGCCCCAGGACTAGCGGAGAAACCTGGGAGCAGTACTTC.

V usage is TRBV7-2 and J usage is TRBJ2-1; TRBD2 aligns across 7 bases. J lost 6 bases, V lost 5 bases, and 13 bases had no gene match. This CDR3 has 16 residues. CDR1 and CDR2 (germline): SGHTA, FQGNSA. The CDR3 DNA sequence: TGTGCCAGCAGCACCCGGGACTACCCCCCGGGCAATGAGCAGTTCTTC. Encoded protein: CASSTRDYPPGNEQFF. The full variable domain, with the rest looked up from reference TRBV7-2 and TRBJ2-1, is GAGVSQSPSNKVTEKGKDVELRCDPISGHTALYWYRQSLGQGLEFLIYFQGNSAPDKSGLPSDRFSAERTGGSVSTLTIQRTQQEDSAVYLCASSTRDYPPGNEQFFGPGTRLTVL.

This clone was counted once. Other DNA sequences in the sample encode the same CDR3. CDR3 residues: CASSVGQGIADTQYF. CDR3 in DNA: TGTGCCAGCAGCGTAGGACAGGGAATAGCAGATACGCAGTATTTT. The chain joins TRBV9 to TRBJ2-3; 7 bases agree with TRBD1. V gave up 0 bases and J gave up 4 bases; unmatched junction bases: 5. The CDR3 is 15 residues long. Germline CDR1 and CDR2: SGDLS and YYNGEE.

This clone was detected once. The chain couples TRBV2 to TRBJ2-2; 8 bases agree with TRBD1. After removal of 3 bases from V and 1 base from J, the junction contained 1 base not matched to a gene. In germline, CDR1 is SNHLY, CDR2 FYNNEI. The CDR3 runs to 15 residues. CDR3 protein: CASSDGQGNTGELFF. CDR3 DNA: TGTGCCAGCAGTGACGGACAGGGGAACACCGGGGAGCTGTTTTTT. Complete variable domain (other parts from reference TRBV2 and TRBJ2-2): EPEVTQTPSHQVTQMGQEVILRCVPISNHLYFYWYRQILGQKVEFLVSFYNNEISEKSEIFDDQFSVERPDGSNFTLKIRSTKLEDSAMYFCASSDGQGNTGELFFGEGSRLTVL.